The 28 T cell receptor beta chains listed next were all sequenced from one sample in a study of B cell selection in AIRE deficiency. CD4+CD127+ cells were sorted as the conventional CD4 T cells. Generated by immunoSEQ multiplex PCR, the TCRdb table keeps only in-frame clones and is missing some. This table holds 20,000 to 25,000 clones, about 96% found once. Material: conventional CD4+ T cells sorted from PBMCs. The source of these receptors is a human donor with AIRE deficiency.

CDR3 sequence: CSQGSNYGYTF. DNA of the CDR3: TGCAGTCAAGGTTCGAACTATGGCTACACCTTC. V usage is TRBV20-1 and J usage is TRBJ1-2; D ambiguous. Germline-derived CDR1 and CDR2 are DFQATT and SNEGSKA (reference sequence). The germline V and J ends were trimmed by 8 bases and 2 bases, with 9 bases remaining between them. The CDR3 covers 11 residues.

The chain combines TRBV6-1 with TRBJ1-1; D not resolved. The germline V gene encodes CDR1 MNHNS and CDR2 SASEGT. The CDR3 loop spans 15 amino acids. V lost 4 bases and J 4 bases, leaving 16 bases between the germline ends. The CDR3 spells CASSGVKGTGTEAFF. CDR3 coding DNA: TGTGCCAGCAGTGGGGTCAAGGGCACGGGCACTGAAGCTTTCTTT.

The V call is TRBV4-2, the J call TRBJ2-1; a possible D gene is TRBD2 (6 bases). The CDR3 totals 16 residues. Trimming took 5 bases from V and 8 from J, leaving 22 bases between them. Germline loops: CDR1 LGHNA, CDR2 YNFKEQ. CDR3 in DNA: TGTGCCAGCAGCAGGGAGCCGGGACTCTCACGATATGAGCAGTTCTTC. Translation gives CASSREPGLSRYEQFF.

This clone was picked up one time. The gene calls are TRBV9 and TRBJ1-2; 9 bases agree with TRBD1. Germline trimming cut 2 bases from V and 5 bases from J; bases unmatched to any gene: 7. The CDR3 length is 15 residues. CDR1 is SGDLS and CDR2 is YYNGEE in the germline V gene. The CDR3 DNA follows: TGTGCCAGCAGCGTGGACGGGACAGGGCGGTATGGCTACACCTTC. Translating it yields CASSVDGTGRYGYTF.

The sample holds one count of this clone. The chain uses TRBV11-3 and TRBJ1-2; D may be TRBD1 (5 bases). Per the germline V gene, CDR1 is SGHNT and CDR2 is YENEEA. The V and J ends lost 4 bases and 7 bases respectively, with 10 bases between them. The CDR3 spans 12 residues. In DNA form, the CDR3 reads TGTGCCAGCAGCTCAGTAGGGGTTGGCTACACCTTC. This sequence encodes CASSSVGVGYTF. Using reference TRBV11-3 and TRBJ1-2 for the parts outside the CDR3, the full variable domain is EAGVVQSPRYKIIEKKQPVAFWCNPISGHNTLYWYLQNLGQGPELLIRYENEEAVDDSQLPKDRFSAERLKGVDSTLKIQPAELGDSAVYLCASSSVGVGYTFGSGTRLTVV.

CDR3 residues: CASSVGWEIGLNEQFF. DNA of the CDR3: TGTGCCAGCAGCGTAGGTTGGGAGATCGGGCTCAATGAGCAGTTCTTC. The chain joins TRBV9 to TRBJ2-1; the D gene is possibly TRBD2 (5 bases). The CDR3 spans 16 residues. V dropped 0 bases and J dropped 6 bases, with 16 bases sitting between them. The germline V gene has CDR1 SGDLS and CDR2 YYNGEE.

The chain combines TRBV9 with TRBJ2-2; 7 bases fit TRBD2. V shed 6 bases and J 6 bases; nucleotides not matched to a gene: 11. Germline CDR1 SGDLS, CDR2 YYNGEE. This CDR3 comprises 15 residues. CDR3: CASNQWEGASGELFF. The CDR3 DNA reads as TGTGCCAGCAACCAGTGGGAGGGAGCGTCCGGGGAGCTGTTTTTT.

The CDR3 here is CASSLDNVNLYGYTF. The CDR3 DNA reads as TGTGCCAGCAGTCTTGACAACGTTAACCTCTATGGCTACACCTTC. The chain is built from TRBV13 and TRBJ1-2, with unresolved D. This CDR3 has 15 residues. Germline lookup yields CDR1 PRHDT and CDR2 FYEKMQ (reference sequence). V was clipped by 6 bases and J by 4 bases, with 18 bases between them.

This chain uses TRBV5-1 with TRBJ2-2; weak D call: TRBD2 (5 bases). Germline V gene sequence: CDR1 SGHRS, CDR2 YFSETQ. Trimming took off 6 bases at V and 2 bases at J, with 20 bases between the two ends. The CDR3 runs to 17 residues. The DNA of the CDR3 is TGCGCCAGCAACATATTGGGGAGTACTAGAAACACCGGGGAGCTGTTTTTT. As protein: CASNILGSTRNTGELFF.

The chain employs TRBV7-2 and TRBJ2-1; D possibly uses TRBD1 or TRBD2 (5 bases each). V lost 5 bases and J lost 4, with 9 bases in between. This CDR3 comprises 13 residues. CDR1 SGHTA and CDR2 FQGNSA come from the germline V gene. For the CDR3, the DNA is TGTGCCAGCAGCCCGGGACGGTACAATGAGCAGTTCTTC. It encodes CASSPGRYNEQFF.

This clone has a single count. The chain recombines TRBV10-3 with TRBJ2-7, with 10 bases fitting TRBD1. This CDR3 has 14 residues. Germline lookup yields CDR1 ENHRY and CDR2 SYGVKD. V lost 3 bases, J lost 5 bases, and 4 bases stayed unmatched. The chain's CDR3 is CAISDVTGGHEQYF. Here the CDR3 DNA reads TGTGCCATCAGTGATGTGACAGGGGGCCACGAGCAGTACTTC.

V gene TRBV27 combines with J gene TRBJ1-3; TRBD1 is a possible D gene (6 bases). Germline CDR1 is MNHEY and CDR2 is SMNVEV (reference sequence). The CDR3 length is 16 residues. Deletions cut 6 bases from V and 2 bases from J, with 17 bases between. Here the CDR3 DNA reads TGTGCCAGCAGCCCTTTGACAGGCCGCGCTGGAAACACCATATATTTT. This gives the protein CASSPLTGRAGNTIYF.

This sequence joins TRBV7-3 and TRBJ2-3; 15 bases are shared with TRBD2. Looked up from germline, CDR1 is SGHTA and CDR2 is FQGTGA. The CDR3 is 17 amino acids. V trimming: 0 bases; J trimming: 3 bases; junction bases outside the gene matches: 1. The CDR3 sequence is CASSLTGLAGGTDTQYF. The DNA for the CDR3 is TGTGCCAGCAGCTTAACGGGACTAGCGGGGGGAACAGATACGCAGTATTTT.

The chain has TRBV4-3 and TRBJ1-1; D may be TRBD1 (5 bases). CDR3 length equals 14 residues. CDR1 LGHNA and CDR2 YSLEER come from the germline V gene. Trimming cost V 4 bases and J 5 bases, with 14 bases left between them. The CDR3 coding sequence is TGCGCCAGCAGCCCGACAGTCAAGATGACTGAAGCTTTCTTT. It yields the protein CASSPTVKMTEAFF.

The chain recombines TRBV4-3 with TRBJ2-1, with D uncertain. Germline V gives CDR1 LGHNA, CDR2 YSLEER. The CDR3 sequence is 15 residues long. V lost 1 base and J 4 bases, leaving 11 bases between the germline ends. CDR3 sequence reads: CASSQGPDGYNEQFF. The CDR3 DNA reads TGCGCCAGCAGCCAAGGCCCTGACGGGTACAATGAGCAGTTCTTC.

CDR3 sequence: CASGRGLNTEAFF. The CDR3 coding sequence is TGTGCCAGTGGCAGGGGGCTTAACACTGAAGCTTTCTTT. V and J are TRBV11-3 and TRBJ1-1, with TRBD1 matching 8 bases. Per germline, CDR1 SGHNT and CDR2 YENEEA. The trim removed 9 bases at V and 2 bases at J, leaving 5 bases unmatched. The CDR3 covers 13 residues.

The CDR3 DNA reads TGTGCCAGCAGCCCCACCAGGACGGAGGGAACTCCAACTAATGAAAAACTGTTTTTT. It is translated as CASSPTRTEGTPTNEKLFF. The chain employs TRBV5-6 and TRBJ1-4; D unclear. Deletions cut 4 bases from V and 0 bases from J, with 22 bases between. Germline V gene data show CDR1 as SGHDT and CDR2 as YYEEEE. This CDR3 is 19 amino acids long.

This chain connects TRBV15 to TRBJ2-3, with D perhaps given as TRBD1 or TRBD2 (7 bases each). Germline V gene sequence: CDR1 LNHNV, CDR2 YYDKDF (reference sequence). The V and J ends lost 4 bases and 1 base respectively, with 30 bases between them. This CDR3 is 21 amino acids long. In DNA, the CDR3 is TGTGCCACCAGCATCTCCGGTAAGGGGGCTGGTGGGAGGGTCGGCACAGATACGCAGTATTTT. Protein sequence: CATSISGKGAGGRVGTDTQYF.

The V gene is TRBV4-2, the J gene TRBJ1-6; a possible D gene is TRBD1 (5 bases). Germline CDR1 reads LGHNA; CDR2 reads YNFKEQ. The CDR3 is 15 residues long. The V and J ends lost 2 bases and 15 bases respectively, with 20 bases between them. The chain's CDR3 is CASSQQPMGGADLHF. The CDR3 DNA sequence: TGTGCCAGCAGCCAACAACCAATGGGAGGGGCAGACCTCCACTTT.

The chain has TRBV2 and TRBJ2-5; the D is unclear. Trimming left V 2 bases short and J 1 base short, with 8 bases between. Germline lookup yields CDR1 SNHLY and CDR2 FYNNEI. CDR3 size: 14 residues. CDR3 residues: CASSELTVQETQYF. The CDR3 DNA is TGTGCCAGCAGTGAACTTACAGTCCAAGAGACCCAGTACTTC.

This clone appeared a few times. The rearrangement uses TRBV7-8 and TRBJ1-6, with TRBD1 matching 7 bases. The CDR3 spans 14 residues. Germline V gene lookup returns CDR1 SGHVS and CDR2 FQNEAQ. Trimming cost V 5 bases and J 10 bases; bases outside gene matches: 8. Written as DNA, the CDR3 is TGTGCCAGCAGCACAGGGGCGGGACAATCACCCCTCCACTTT. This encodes CASSTGAGQSPLHF. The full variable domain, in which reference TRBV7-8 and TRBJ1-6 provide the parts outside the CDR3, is GAGVSQSPRYKVAKRGQDVALRCDPISGHVSLFWYQQALGQGPEFLTYFQNEAQLDKSGLPSDRFFAERPEGSVSTLKIQRTQQEDSAVYLCASSTGAGQSPLHFGNGTRLTVT.

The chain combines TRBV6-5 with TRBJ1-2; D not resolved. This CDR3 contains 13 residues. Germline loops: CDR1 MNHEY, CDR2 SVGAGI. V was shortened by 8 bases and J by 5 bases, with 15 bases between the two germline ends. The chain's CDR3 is CASESADRYGYTF. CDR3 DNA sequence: TGTGCCAGCGAGTCTGCTGATCGTTATGGCTACACCTTC.

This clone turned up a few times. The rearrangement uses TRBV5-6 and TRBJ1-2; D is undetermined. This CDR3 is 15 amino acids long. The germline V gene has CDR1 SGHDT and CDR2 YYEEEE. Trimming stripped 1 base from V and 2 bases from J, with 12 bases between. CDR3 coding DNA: TGTGCCAGCAGCTTGCCATTTGCCAGAAACTATGGCTACACCTTC. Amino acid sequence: CASSLPFARNYGYTF.

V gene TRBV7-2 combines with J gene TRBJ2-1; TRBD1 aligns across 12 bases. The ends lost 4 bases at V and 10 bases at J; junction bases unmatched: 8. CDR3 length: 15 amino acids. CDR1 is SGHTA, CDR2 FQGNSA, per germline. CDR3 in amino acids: CASSSPGQGAGEQFF. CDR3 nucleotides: TGTGCCAGCAGCTCCCCGGGACAGGGGGCAGGGGAGCAGTTCTTC.

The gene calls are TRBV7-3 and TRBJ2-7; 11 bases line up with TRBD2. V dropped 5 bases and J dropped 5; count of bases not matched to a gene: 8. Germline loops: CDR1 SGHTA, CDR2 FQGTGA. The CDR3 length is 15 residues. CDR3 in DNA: TGTGCCAGCAGCCCTAGCGGGGGGAGTTTCAACGAGCAGTACTTC. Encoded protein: CASSPSGGSFNEQYF.

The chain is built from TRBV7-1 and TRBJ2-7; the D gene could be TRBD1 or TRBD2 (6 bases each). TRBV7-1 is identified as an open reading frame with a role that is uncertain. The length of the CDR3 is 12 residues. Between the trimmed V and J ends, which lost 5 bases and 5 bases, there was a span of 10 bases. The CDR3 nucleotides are TGTGCCAGCAGCAACAGGGAGGACGAGCAGTACTTC. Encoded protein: CASSNREDEQYF.

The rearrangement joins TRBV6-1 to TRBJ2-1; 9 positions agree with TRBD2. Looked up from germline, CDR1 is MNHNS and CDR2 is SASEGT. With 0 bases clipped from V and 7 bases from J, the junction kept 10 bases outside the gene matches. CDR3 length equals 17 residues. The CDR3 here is CASSEALTSGIGNEQFF. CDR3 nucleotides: TGTGCCAGCAGTGAAGCTTTGACTAGCGGAATAGGGAATGAGCAGTTCTTC.

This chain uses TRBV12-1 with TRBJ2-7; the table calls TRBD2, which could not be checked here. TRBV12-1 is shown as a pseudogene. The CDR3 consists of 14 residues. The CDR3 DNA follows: TGTGCCAGCAGCTTTGGAGGGTTTACCTACGAGCAGTACTTC. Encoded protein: CASSFGGFTYEQYF.